This record concerns one T cell receptor (beta chain) sequence. Its specificity is not known. The data derive from a study of T-cell memory formation after mild COVID-19. Study-level information: The TCR clusters were mostly specific to one donor.

Findings and limits, study-wide: Some responding clones appeared in pre-infection memory, suggesting cross-reactive memory joined. CD4+ bias marked clones expanding day 15 to 37, unlike balanced contracting clones. Among contracting clones, CD4+ were mainly CM/EM and CD8+ enriched in EMRA.

TCRdb processed the 5' RACE reads anew with MiXCR; each CDR3 protein has one entry. The sample includes about 560,000 distinct CDR3 sequences, roughly 22% of them seen just once. This sequence was found in an adult woman who had mild COVID-19 (a few samples of this study predate the infection). Cell type and time point are not known. Sequenced input: PBMCs or a T cell subset sorted from them (not recorded which).

CDR3 sequence reads: CASSFRGQHQPQHF. The CDR3 nucleotides are TGTGCCAGCAGCTTTAGGGGTCAACATCAGCCCCAGCATTTT. The gene calls are TRBV7-9 and TRBJ1-5; D possibly corresponds to TRBD1 (5 bases). The CDR3 sequence is 14 residues long. The V gene lost 3 bases and the J gene lost 5 bases, with 11 bases spanning the gap. Germline V gene sequence: CDR1 SEHNR, CDR2 FQNEAQ (reference sequence).